This TCR beta chain appears in the sequencing data of a study of identical twins. This clonotype was seen at least ten times. As yet, its antigen is unknown. V lost 1 base and J lost 6; bases outside the gene matches: 5. Germline V gene lookup returns CDR1 SEHNR and CDR2 FQNEAQ (reference sequence). The CDR3 has 15 amino acids. cDNA carried unique molecular identifiers, and a universal primer site was added by template switching. MiXCR was run by TCRdb on the 5' RACE reads, yielding one entry per CDR3 protein. The sample yields hundreds of thousands of distinct CDR3 sequences, 8.6% seen once. The study, taken as a whole, reports: Weaker excess twin sharing was seen among beta out-of-frame sequences.

The sample also formed part of further work on yellow fever vaccine responses in identical twins.

The sample was PBMCs. This receptor was taken from a young woman in good health. The chain employs TRBV7-9 and TRBJ2-1, with 8 nucleotides matching TRBD2. CDR3 sequence reads: CASSLGTSRGNEQFF. CDR3 bases: TGTGCCAGCAGCTTAGGGACTAGCAGGGGCAATGAGCAGTTCTTC.